The 20 T cell receptor beta chains in this list originate from one sample, sequenced in a study of T-cell memory formation after mild COVID-19. TCRdb re-called the 5' RACE reads with MiXCR, one entry per CDR3 protein. This sample carries fewer than 700,000 distinct CDR3 sequences, about 22% of them seen once, and the ten largest clones take 7.5% to 9.5%. The sequenced material came from PBMCs or a T cell subset sorted from them (not recorded which). All receptors come from an adult woman who had mild COVID-19 (a few samples of this study predate the infection). Cell type and time point are not known.

The J gene is TRBJ1-1, the V gene TRBV9, with D possibly TRBD1 on 5 matching bases. V was clipped by 3 bases and J by 1 base, with 13 bases between them. The CDR3 runs 15 residues. The germline V gene encodes CDR1 SGDLS and CDR2 YYNGEE. CDR3 DNA: TGTGCCAGCAGCGATGGGGCGAGGGGGAACACTGAAGCTTTCTTT. This translates into CASSDGARGNTEAFF. Full variable domain (outside the CDR3, taken from reference TRBV9 and TRBJ1-1): DSGVTQTPKHLITATGQRVTLRCSPRSGDLSVYWYQQSLDQGLQFLIQYYNGEERAKGNILERFSAQQFPDLHSELNLSSLELGDSALYFCASSDGARGNTEAFFGQGTRLTVV.

This clonotype was seen ten or more times. In DNA, the CDR3 is TGCGCCAGCAGCCAAGATTGGGGGGGCGGTGGATATGGCTACACCTTC. It translates to CASSQDWGGGGYGYTF. This rearrangement joins TRBV4-3 to TRBJ1-2; a weak D match, TRBD1 (6 bases). Per the germline V gene, CDR1 is LGHNA and CDR2 is YSLEER. CDR3 length: 16 residues. Between the trimmed V and J ends, which lost 0 bases and 5 bases, there was a span of 16 bases.

This clonotype came up a few times. The genes are TRBV7-2 and TRBJ1-2; 12 nucleotides agree with TRBD1. Germline lookup yields CDR1 SGHTA and CDR2 FQGNSA. The CDR3 is 18 residues long. The V segment lost 5 bases and the J segment 7 bases; nucleotides outside the gene matches: 17. The CDR3 DNA is TGTGCCAGCAGCCTAATTCCCGGGACAGGGGGCATTGGGGGTGGCTACACCTTC. Protein: CASSLIPGTGGIGGGYTF.

The chain couples TRBV6-6 to TRBJ2-3; TRBD2 matches at 7 bases. The CDR3 totals 16 residues. Trimming took 5 bases from V and 9 from J; bases not matched to a gene: 17. Germline V gene sequence: CDR1 MNHNY, CDR2 SVGAGI (reference sequence). CDR3 nucleotide sequence: TGTGCCAGCAGTCGGACGGAAGGGAGGGCCTTGGAGACGCAGTATTTT. Protein product: CASSRTEGRALETQYF.

This clonotype has a handful of counts. The chain links TRBV7-9 to TRBJ2-1, with D possibly matching TRBD2 (5 bases). The V end was cut by 1 base, the J end by 9 bases, with 16 bases between. CDR3 length: 15 residues. Germline V CDR1 and CDR2: SEHNR, FQNEAQ (reference sequence). The CDR3 nucleotides are TGTGCCAGCAGCTTAGGGACTTCCCCATATAGTGAGCAGTTCTTC. It yields the protein CASSLGTSPYSEQFF.

This clonotype has a count of ten or more. The junction departs from the called germline gene at one end, perhaps through a read error. The chain employs TRBV7-7 and TRBJ2-3, with 9 bases matching TRBD1. Per the germline V gene, CDR1 is SSHAT and CDR2 is FNYEAQ (reference sequence). The CDR3 totals 14 residues. The CDR3 DNA reads TGTGCTAGCAGCCCCGACAGGGGGACAGATACGCAGTATTTT. Its translation is CASSPDRGTDTQYF.

This clonotype was picked up a small number of times. DNA of the CDR3: TGTGCCAGCACTCCTGGACTAGCGGGGCCCTACGAGCAGTACTTC. Protein sequence: CASTPGLAGPYEQYF. The V and J genes are TRBV12-3 or TRBV12-4 and TRBJ2-7; TRBD2 matches at 12 bases. Trimming cost V 7 bases and J 2 bases; bases outside gene matches: 6. This CDR3 is 15 amino acids long.

This clonotype was picked up a small number of times. J is TRBJ2-1 and V is TRBV7-9; TRBD1 matches 7 bases. Germline V CDR1 and CDR2: SEHNR, FQNEAQ (reference sequence). V lost 5 bases and J lost 5; bases outside the gene matches: 9. The length of the CDR3 is 15 residues. The chain's CDR3 is CASSGRQGPDNEQFF. In nucleotides, the CDR3 is TGTGCCAGCAGCGGGCGACAGGGTCCTGACAATGAGCAGTTCTTC. The full variable domain, in which reference TRBV7-9 and TRBJ2-1 provide the parts outside the CDR3, is DTGVSQNPRHKITKRGQNVTFRCDPISEHNRLYWYRQTLGQGPEFLTYFQNEAQLEKSRLLSDRFSAERPKGSFSTLEIQRTEQGDSAMYLCASSGRQGPDNEQFFGPGTRLTVL.

This clonotype has only a few counts. The chain combines TRBV4-2 with TRBJ2-7, with D uncertain. Trimming left V 0 bases short and J 6 bases short, with 9 bases between. There are 13 residues in the CDR3. Germline assignment: CDR1 LGHNA and CDR2 YNFKEQ. CDR3 loop: CASSQEPLGEQYF. In DNA form, the CDR3 reads TGTGCCAGCAGCCAAGAGCCGTTGGGCGAGCAGTACTTC.

In its sample, this clonotype was seen a few times. The chain links TRBV20-1 to TRBJ1-5, with a tentative D call TRBD1 (6 bases). The V end lost 5 bases, the J end lost 11 bases, and 28 bases lay between the germline ends. The germline CDR1 and CDR2 sequences are DFQATT and SNEGSKA (reference sequence). The CDR3 spans 16 residues. The chain's CDR3 is CSALVPTGLGLGSQHF. The CDR3 region has the DNA TGCAGTGCTTTAGTCCCGACAGGTTTGGGGTTGGGATCCCAGCATTTT.

CDR3 loop: CASSTGTLEDSYEQYF. The DNA for the CDR3 is TGTGCCAGCAGCACCGGGACGCTCGAGGACTCCTACGAGCAGTACTTC. The genes are TRBV12-3 or TRBV12-4 and TRBJ2-7, with D possibly called TRBD1 or TRBD2 (5 bases each). This CDR3 has 16 residues. V lost 6 bases and J 0 bases, leaving 18 bases between the germline ends.

This clonotype has just a few counts. The chain carries TRBV5-4 and TRBJ2-5; TRBD2 matches 8 bases. In germline, CDR1 is SGHNT, CDR2 YYREEE (reference sequence). After removal of 4 bases from V and 3 bases from J, the junction contained 8 bases not matched to a gene. This CDR3 region has 15 residues. CDR3 DNA: TGTGCCAGCAGCCCGGGGGGGGCAGGGAAAGAGACCCAGTACTTC. Translated, it gives CASSPGGAGKETQYF.

This clonotype came up a few times. The rearrangement joins TRBV9 to TRBJ1-2; 7 nucleotides match TRBD1. The CDR3 length is 15 residues. V was pared by 0 bases and J by 5 bases, with 7 bases of the junction left unmatched. The germline V gene has CDR1 SGDLS and CDR2 YYNGEE. The CDR3 here is CASSVEERGQYGYTF. The CDR3 DNA reads TGTGCCAGCAGCGTAGAAGAAAGGGGACAGTATGGCTACACCTTC.

This CDR3 reads CASSSRTAQETQYF. In DNA, the CDR3 is TGTGCCAGCAGCTCTAGGACAGCACAAGAGACCCAGTACTTC. This chain uses TRBV5-6 with TRBJ2-5; tentatively, D is TRBD1 (6 bases). This CDR3 has 14 residues. From germline, CDR1 is SGHDT and CDR2 YYEEEE. Trimming left V 3 bases short and J 2 bases short, with 11 bases between.

This clonotype was seen a few times. The chain has TRBV14 and TRBJ2-7; maybe TRBD1 (5 bases). CDR1 SGHDN and CDR2 FVKESK come from the germline V gene. The V and J ends lost 1 base and 0 bases respectively, with 10 bases between them. This CDR3 is built from 15 residues. CDR3 protein: CASSQGWTYSYEQYF. For the CDR3, the DNA is TGTGCCAGCAGCCAAGGGTGGACATACTCCTACGAGCAGTACTTC.

The chain links TRBV14 to TRBJ1-1, with no clear D. Trimming removed 0 bases at V and 0 bases at J, with 8 bases between. Per germline, CDR1 SGHDN and CDR2 FVKESK. This CDR3 comprises 15 residues. The CDR3 here is CASSQEGRMNTEAFF. CDR3 nucleotides: TGTGCCAGCAGCCAAGAGGGCCGAATGAACACTGAAGCTTTCTTT. Drawing the rest from reference TRBV14 and TRBJ1-1, the complete variable domain is EAGVTQFPSHSVIEKGQTVTLRCDPISGHDNLYWYRRVMGKEIKFLLHFVKESKQDESGMPNNRFLAERTGGTYSTLKVQPAELEDSGVYFCASSQEGRMNTEAFFGQGTRLTVV.

This clonotype came up a few times. V and J are TRBV6-1 and TRBJ2-2; the D gene could be TRBD1 or TRBD2 (5 bases each). Germline V gives CDR1 MNHNS, CDR2 SASEGT. The CDR3 runs to 13 residues. The CDR3 protein is CAGTGTNTGELFF. Written as DNA, the CDR3 is TGTGCTGGGACGGGAACGAACACCGGGGAGCTGTTTTTT.

This clonotype occurred many times. The V call is TRBV10-3, the J call TRBJ2-1, with TRBD1 as a possible D gene (5 bases). Germline V gene lookup returns CDR1 ENHRY and CDR2 SYGVKD. Trimming removed 9 bases at V and 7 bases at J, with 13 bases between. This CDR3 has 12 amino acids. CDR3 DNA sequence: TGTGCCATATCTGCACAGGTAAATGAGCAGTTCTTC. Translated: CAISAQVNEQFF.

In its sample, this clonotype was seen a few times. V gene TRBV9 combines with J gene TRBJ2-2; D is uncertain. The CDR3 has 14 amino acids. V dropped 0 bases and J dropped 5 bases, with 8 bases sitting between them. Germline values: CDR1 SGDLS, CDR2 YYNGEE. The CDR3 DNA sequence: TGTGCCAGCAGCGTAGGAAGCCCGACCGGGGAGCTGTTTTTT. It translates to CASSVGSPTGELFF. The whole variable domain, remainder taken from reference TRBV9 and TRBJ2-2, is DSGVTQTPKHLITATGQRVTLRCSPRSGDLSVYWYQQSLDQGLQFLIQYYNGEERAKGNILERFSAQQFPDLHSELNLSSLELGDSALYFCASSVGSPTGELFFGEGSRLTVL.

This chain links TRBV7-2 with TRBJ2-1, with 16 bases matching TRBD2. This CDR3 comprises 16 residues. The trim removed 5 bases at V and 10 bases at J, leaving 8 bases unmatched. CDR1 and CDR2 from the germline V gene are SGHTA and FQGNSA. This CDR3 is CASSPGLAGGPREQFF. CDR3 nucleotide sequence: TGTGCCAGCAGCCCGGGACTAGCGGGAGGGCCACGGGAGCAGTTCTTC.